These 16 T cell receptor beta chains share one sample of origin, sequenced in a study of blood T cell repertoires in COVID-19. Assay: immunoSEQ multiplex PCR; the TCRdb copy retains only in-frame clones and omits some. The sample comprises under 500,000 clones, more than 85% of which are singletons, and about 4.3% rests with the top ten. Source material: peripheral blood. These receptors were obtained from a woman aged 25 to 39 with acute or convalescent COVID-19.

In nucleotides, the CDR3 is TGCGCCAGCAGCCCAAGACTTAATCCCCTCTATGGCTACACCTTC. This codes for CASSPRLNPLYGYTF. The chain recombines TRBV4-1 with TRBJ1-2; no clear D gene. CDR3 length: 15 residues. Germline V gene lookup returns CDR1 MGHRA and CDR2 YSYEKL. With 4 bases removed from V and 4 bases from J, the gap between germline ends came to 16 bases.

The chain employs TRBV27 and TRBJ2-1, with D perhaps TRBD1 (6 bases). The CDR3 is 14 amino acids. The germline V gene encodes CDR1 MNHEY and CDR2 SMNVEV (reference sequence). V was pared by 5 bases and J by 9 bases, with 17 bases between. In DNA, the CDR3 is TGTGCCAGCAGTCCCACACTCACAGGGCTTGAGCAGTTCTTC. Protein sequence: CASSPTLTGLEQFF.

This clone was observed a handful of times. This chain links TRBV5-1 with TRBJ1-2, with D tentatively TRBD1 (5 bases). Trimming took off 2 bases at V and 8 bases at J, with 13 bases between the two ends. Per the germline V gene, CDR1 is SGHRS and CDR2 is YFSETQ. CDR3 length: 13 residues. Here the CDR3 DNA reads TGCGCCAGCAGCTTCGACAGAAAGGACGGCTACACCTTC. Translating it yields CASSFDRKDGYTF.

The J gene is TRBJ2-1, the V gene TRBV24-1; D possibly corresponds to TRBD2 (6 bases). Looked up from germline, CDR1 is KGHDR and CDR2 is SFDVKD. Trimming stripped 8 bases from V and 4 bases from J, with 14 bases between. This CDR3 has 14 residues. The CDR3 loop is CATNAGGTYNEQFF. The CDR3 DNA sequence: TGTGCCACCAACGCCGGGGGAACATACAATGAGCAGTTCTTC.

V and J are TRBV6-5 and TRBJ2-6; D might be TRBD2 (5 bases). CDR3 length equals 13 residues. Germline V lookup: CDR1 MNHEY, CDR2 SVGAGI. V gave up 8 bases and J gave up 5 bases, with 10 bases separating them. As DNA, the CDR3 is TGTGCCAGCTCGGGATACAGGGCCAACGTCCTGACTTTC. As protein: CASSGYRANVLTF.

The chain carries TRBV7-6 and TRBJ2-7; TRBD1 agrees at 10 bases. With 5 bases clipped from V and 0 bases from J, the junction kept 7 bases outside the gene matches. CDR3 length: 16 residues. The germline V gene has CDR1 SGHVS and CDR2 FNYEAQ. In DNA, the CDR3 is TGTGCCAGCAGCCCCCGGGGACAGGGGAACTCCTACGAGCAGTACTTC. Translated: CASSPRGQGNSYEQYF.

The rearrangement uses TRBV3-1 (or the pseudogene TRBV3-2) and TRBJ2-1; TRBD2 agrees at 8 bases. Germline lookup yields CDR1 LGHDT and CDR2 YNNKEL (reference sequence). J was trimmed by 2 bases and V by 5 bases; bases with no gene match: 5. The CDR3 covers 15 residues. The CDR3: CASSVRGGTYNEQFF. The CDR3 DNA sequence: TGTGCCAGCAGCGTCCGGGGGGGGACCTACAATGAGCAGTTCTTC.

This chain connects TRBV19 to TRBJ1-5; 7 nucleotides match TRBD1. Germline CDR1 and CDR2: LNHDA and SQIVND (reference sequence). J gave up 3 bases and V 5 bases, and 10 bases lay outside the gene matches. CDR3 length: 16 amino acids. The CDR3, as DNA: TGTGCCAGTAGTTGGGAAACAGGGGCTGACAATCAGCCCCAGCATTTT. Translating it yields CASSWETGADNQPQHF.

The rearrangement uses TRBV20-1 and TRBJ1-3; no firm D call. V was shortened by 3 bases and J by 0 bases, with 9 bases between the two germline ends. CDR1 DFQATT and CDR2 SNEGSKA come from the germline V gene (reference sequence). The CDR3 is made up of 14 amino acids. The CDR3 spells CSASGFSSGNTIYF. The CDR3 DNA reads TGCAGTGCTAGTGGCTTTAGCTCTGGAAACACCATATATTTT.

The chain combines TRBV18 with TRBJ2-7; D perhaps matches TRBD1 (6 bases). Trimming pared 0 bases from V and 3 bases from J, leaving 12 bases between. CDR3 length: 15 amino acids. The germline gives CDR1 KGHSH, CDR2 LQKENI. This CDR3 reads CASSPPGQGLYEQYF. The CDR3 region has the DNA TGTGCCAGCTCACCACCGGGGCAGGGGCTCTACGAGCAGTACTTC.

V usage is TRBV6-1 and J usage is TRBJ1-2; D is ambiguous. V was shortened by 2 bases and J by 2 bases, with 6 bases between the two germline ends. This CDR3 is built from 13 residues. Germline V lookup: CDR1 MNHNS, CDR2 SASEGT. This CDR3 is CASSETENYGYTF. The CDR3 region has the DNA TGTGCCAGCAGTGAAACGGAGAACTATGGCTACACCTTC.

The chain recombines TRBV7-9 with TRBJ1-4; TRBD1 matches 8 bases. In germline, CDR1 is SEHNR, CDR2 FQNEAQ (reference sequence). The CDR3 consists of 15 residues. Unmatched junction bases numbered 6, after V lost 4 bases and J lost 5 bases. CDR3 bases: TGTGCCAGCAGCTCTCAGACAGGGGAGAATGAAAAACTGTTTTTT. Protein product: CASSSQTGENEKLFF. Drawing the rest from reference TRBV7-9 and TRBJ1-4, the complete variable domain is DTGVSQNPRHKITKRGQNVTFRCDPISEHNRLYWYRQTLGQGPEFLTYFQNEAQLEKSRLLSDRFSAERPKGSFSTLEIQRTEQGDSAMYLCASSSQTGENEKLFFGSGTQLSVL.

The J gene is TRBJ2-5, the V gene TRBV28, with 9 bases aligning to TRBD2. The CDR3 is 15 residues long. V shed 2 bases and J 4 bases; nucleotides not matched to a gene: 5. Per germline, CDR1 MDHEN and CDR2 SYDVKM. The CDR3 reads CASSLASGTAETQYF. The CDR3 DNA sequence: TGTGCCAGCAGTTTAGCTAGCGGGACGGCAGAGACCCAGTACTTC.

This clone was seen once. The chain joins TRBV3-1 (or the pseudogene TRBV3-2) to TRBJ2-1, with TRBD1 as a possible D gene (7 bases). This CDR3 is 16 amino acids long. V was pared by 1 base and J by 7 bases, with 17 bases between. Germline CDR1 LGHDT, CDR2 YNNKEL (reference sequence). The CDR3 loop reads CASSQGGGGRGNEQFF. Here the CDR3 DNA reads TGTGCCAGCAGCCAAGGAGGAGGGGGCAGGGGGAATGAGCAGTTCTTC.

This clone was counted once. J is TRBJ1-4 and V is TRBV5-8; 7 bases are shared with TRBD1. Losses at the gene ends were 5 bases for V and 5 bases for J; bases not matched to a gene: 12. There are 16 residues in the CDR3. CDR1 SGHTS and CDR2 YDEGEE come from the germline V gene. CDR3 in amino acids: CASRPTGSNKNEKLFF. The CDR3 coding sequence is TGTGCCAGCAGACCGACAGGGTCGAATAAGAATGAAAAACTGTTTTTT. Full variable domain (remainder filled in from reference TRBV5-8 and TRBJ1-4): EAGVTQSPTHLIKTRGQQATLRCSPISGHTSVYWYQQALGLGLQFLLWYDEGEERNRGNFPPRFSGRQFPNYSSELNVNALELEDSALYLCASRPTGSNKNEKLFFGSGTQLSVL.

The chain is built from TRBV4-1 and TRBJ1-1, with TRBD1 identical over 10 bases. This CDR3 contains 15 residues. V lost 4 bases to trimming and J lost 5 bases; unmatched junction nucleotides: 7. Germline V gene lookup returns CDR1 MGHRA and CDR2 YSYEKL. This chain's CDR3 is CASSPTGTGVTEAFF. DNA for the CDR3: TGCGCCAGCAGCCCAACTGGGACAGGGGTTACTGAAGCTTTCTTT.